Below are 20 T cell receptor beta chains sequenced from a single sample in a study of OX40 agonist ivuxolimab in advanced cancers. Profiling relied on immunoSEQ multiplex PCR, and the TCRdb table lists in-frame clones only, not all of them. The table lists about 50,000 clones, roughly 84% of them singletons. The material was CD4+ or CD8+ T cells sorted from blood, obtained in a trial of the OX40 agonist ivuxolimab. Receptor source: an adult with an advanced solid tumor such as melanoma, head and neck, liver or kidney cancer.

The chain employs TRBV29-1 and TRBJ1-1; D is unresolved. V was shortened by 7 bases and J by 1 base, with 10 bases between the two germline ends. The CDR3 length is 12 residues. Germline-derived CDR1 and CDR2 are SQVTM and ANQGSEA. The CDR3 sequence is CSARRGNTEAFF. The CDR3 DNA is TGCAGCGCTAGACGGGGGAACACTGAAGCTTTCTTT.

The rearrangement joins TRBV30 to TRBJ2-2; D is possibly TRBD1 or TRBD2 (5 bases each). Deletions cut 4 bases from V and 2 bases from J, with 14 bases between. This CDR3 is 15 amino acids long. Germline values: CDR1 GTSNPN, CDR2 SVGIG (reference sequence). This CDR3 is CAWTLGAINTGELFF. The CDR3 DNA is TGTGCCTGGACCCTCGGGGCGATTAACACCGGGGAGCTGTTTTTT.

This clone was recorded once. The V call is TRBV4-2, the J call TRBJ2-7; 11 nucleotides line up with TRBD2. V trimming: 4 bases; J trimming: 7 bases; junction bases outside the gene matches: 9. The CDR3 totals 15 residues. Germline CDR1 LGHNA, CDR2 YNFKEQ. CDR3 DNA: TGTGCCAGCAGCCCTTTAGCGGGAGGGGGGGAAGAGCAGTACTTC. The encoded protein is CASSPLAGGGEEQYF.

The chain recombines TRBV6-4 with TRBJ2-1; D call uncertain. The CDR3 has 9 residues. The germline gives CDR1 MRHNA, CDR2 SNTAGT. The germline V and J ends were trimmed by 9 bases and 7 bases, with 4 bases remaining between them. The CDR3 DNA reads TGTGCCAGGAAAAATGAGCAGTTCTTC. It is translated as CARKNEQFF.

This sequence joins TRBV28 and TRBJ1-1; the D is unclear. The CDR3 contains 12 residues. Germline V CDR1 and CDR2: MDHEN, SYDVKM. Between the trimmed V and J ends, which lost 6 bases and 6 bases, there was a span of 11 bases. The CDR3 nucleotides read TGTGCCAGCAGGGTAGGTTGGGCTGAAGCTTTCTTT. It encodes CASRVGWAEAFF.

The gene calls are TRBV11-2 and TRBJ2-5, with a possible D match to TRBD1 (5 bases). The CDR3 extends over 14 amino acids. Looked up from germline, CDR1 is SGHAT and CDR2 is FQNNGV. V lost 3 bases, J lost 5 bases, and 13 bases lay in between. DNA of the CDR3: TGTGCCAGCAGCTTCCCAGGGTTCGGCGAGACCCAGTACTTC. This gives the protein CASSFPGFGETQYF.

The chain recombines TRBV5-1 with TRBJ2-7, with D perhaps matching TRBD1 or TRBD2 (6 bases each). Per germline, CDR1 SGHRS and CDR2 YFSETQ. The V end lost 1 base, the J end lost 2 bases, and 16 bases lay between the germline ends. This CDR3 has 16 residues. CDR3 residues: CASSLLQGRSTYEQYF. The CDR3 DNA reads TGCGCCAGCAGCTTGTTGCAGGGGAGGTCAACCTACGAGCAGTACTTC.

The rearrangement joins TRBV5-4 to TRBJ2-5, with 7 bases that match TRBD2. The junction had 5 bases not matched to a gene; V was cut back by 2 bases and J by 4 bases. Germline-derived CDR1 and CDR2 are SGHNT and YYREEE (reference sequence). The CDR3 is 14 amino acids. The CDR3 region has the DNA TGTGCCAGCAGCTTATATGGGGGGGGAGAGACCCAGTACTTC. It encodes CASSLYGGGETQYF.

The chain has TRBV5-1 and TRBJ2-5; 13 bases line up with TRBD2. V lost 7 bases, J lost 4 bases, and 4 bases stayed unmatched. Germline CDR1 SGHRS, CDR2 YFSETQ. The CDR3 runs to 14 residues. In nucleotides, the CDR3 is TGCGCCAGCTGCCGGACTAGCGGGAGAGAGACCCAGTACTTC. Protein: CASCRTSGRETQYF.

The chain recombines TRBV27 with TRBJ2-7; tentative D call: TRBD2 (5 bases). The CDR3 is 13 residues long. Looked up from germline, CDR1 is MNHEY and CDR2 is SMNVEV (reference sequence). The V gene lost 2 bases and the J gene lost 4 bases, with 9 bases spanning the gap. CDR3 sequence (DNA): TGTGCCAGCAGTTTAAGGAGGATGTACGAGCAGTACTTC. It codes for CASSLRRMYEQYF.

CDR3 sequence: CASSKGRVAFF. The DNA for the CDR3 is TGTGCCAGCAGCAAAGGGAGAGTTGCTTTCTTT. The V call is TRBV6-5, the J call TRBJ1-1; D uncertain. Trimming removed 6 bases from V and 11 bases from J, with 13 bases in between. The length of the CDR3 is 11 residues. Germline V gene data show CDR1 as MNHEY and CDR2 as SVGAGI.

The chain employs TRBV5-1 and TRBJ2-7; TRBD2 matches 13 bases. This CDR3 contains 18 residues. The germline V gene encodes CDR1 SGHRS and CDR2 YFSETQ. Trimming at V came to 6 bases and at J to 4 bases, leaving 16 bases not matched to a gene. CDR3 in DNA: TGCGCCAGCAAAGCACTCGAGCGAGGGGGACTAGCGGGATACGAGCAGTACTTC. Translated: CASKALERGGLAGYEQYF.

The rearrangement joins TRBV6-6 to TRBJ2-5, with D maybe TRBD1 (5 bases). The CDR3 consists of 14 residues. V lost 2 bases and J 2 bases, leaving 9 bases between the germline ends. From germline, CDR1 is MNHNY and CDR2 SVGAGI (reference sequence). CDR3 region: CASSYRQTQETQYF. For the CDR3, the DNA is TGTGCCAGCAGTTACCGACAGACTCAAGAGACCCAGTACTTC.

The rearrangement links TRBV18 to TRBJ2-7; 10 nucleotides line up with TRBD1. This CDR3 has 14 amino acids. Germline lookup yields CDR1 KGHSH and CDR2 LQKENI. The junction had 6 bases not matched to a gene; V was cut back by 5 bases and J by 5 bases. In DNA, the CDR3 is TGTGCCAGCTCATCCGGGACAGGGGTCCACGAGCAGTACTTC. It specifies CASSSGTGVHEQYF. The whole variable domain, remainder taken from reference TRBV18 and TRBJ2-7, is NAGVMQNPRHLVRRRGQEARLRCSPMKGHSHVYWYRQLPEEGLKFMVYLQKENIIDESGMPKERFSAEFPKEGPSILRIQQVVRGDSAAYFCASSSGTGVHEQYFGPGTRLTVT.

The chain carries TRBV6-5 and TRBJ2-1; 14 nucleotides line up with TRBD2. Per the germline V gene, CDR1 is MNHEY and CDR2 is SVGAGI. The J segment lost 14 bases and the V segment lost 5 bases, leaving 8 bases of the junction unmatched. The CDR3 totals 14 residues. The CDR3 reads CASSGRLAGGPEFF. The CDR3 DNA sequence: TGTGCCAGCAGTGGGAGACTAGCGGGAGGGCCTGAGTTCTTC.

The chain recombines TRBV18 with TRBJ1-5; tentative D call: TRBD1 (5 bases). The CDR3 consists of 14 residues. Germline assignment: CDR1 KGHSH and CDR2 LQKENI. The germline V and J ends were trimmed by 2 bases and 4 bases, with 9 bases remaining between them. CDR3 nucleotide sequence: TGTGCCAGCTCACCAGGGGCAGGGAATCAGCCCCAGCATTTT. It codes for CASSPGAGNQPQHF.

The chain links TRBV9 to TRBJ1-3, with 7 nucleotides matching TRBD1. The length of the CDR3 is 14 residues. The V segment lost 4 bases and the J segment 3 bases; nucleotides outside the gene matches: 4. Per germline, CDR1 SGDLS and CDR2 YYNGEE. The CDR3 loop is CASSLGTDGNTIYF. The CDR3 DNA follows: TGTGCCAGCAGCCTGGGGACAGATGGAAACACCATATATTTT.

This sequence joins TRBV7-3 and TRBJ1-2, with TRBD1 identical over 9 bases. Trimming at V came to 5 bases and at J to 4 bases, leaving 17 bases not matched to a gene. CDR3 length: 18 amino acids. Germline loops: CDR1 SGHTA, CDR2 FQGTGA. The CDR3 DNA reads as TGTGCCAGCAGCCCCTACTACAGGGGGCGCCTTGCTGCCTATGGCTACACCTTC. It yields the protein CASSPYYRGRLAAYGYTF.

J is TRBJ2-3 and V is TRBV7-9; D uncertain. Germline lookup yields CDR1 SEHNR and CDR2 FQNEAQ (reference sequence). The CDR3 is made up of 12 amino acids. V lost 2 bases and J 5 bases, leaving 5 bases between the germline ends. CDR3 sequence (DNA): TGTGCCAGCAGCTTATGGGGAGATACGCAGTATTTT. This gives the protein CASSLWGDTQYF.

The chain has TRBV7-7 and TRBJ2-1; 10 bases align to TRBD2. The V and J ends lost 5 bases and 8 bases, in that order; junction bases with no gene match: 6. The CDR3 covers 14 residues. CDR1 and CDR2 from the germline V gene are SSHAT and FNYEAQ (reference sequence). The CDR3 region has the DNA TGTGCCAGCAGCCCCGGGACTAGCGTCGATGAGCAGTTCTTC. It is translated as CASSPGTSVDEQFF.